A selection of T cell receptor beta chains follows, all from one sample in a study of radiation and T cells in renal cell carcinoma. Clones were read by immunoSEQ multiplex PCR, and TCRdb kept only the in-frame ones, dropping some. Of 150,000 to 200,000 clones listed, about 88% were seen once; the top ten hold around 10%. The specimen comprised blood, sampled from a patient whose treatment included radiotherapy and nephrectomy. Receptors originate from a woman aged 45-60 years with renal cell carcinoma. CDR3s include the opening cysteine and the closing phenylalanine or tryptophan. The D gene is left open where the match is weak. Only some rows state a clone size, as once, few, many or a class for expanded clones.

clone size,D gene,J gene,V gene,CDR3 DNA,CDR3 protein
once,-,TRBJ2-6,TRBV7-3,TGTGCCAGCAGCTTAACGGGATCTGGGGCCAACGTCCTGACTTTC,CASSLTGSGANVLTF
-,-,TRBJ2-7,TRBV10-3,TGTGCCATCAGCCCGGACGAGTCCTACGAGCAGTACTTC,CAISPDESYEQYF
-,-,TRBJ1-1,TRBV6-5,TGTGCCAGCACATCGCCCGGACTCCTCGGTACTGAAGCTTTCTTT,CASTSPGLLGTEAFF
-,-,TRBJ2-1,TRBV7-2,TGTGCCAGCAGCTTAAGGGTGGGCAACAATGAGCAGTTCTTC,CASSLRVGNNEQFF
-,-,TRBJ1-2,TRBV2,TGTGCCAGCGGTACCGGGACTGACTCCTATGGCTACACCTTC,CASGTGTDSYGYTF
-,-,TRBJ1-1,TRBV10-2,TGCGCCAGCAGTGAGCCCGCAAGGGCGTGGTTCGCTGAAGCTTTCTTT,CASSEPARAWFAEAFF
-,TRBD1,TRBJ1-1,TRBV19,TGTGCCAGTAGCCGGGGACAGGGGGTGGCTGAAGCTTTCTTT,CASSRGQGVAEAFF
-,TRBD1,TRBJ2-7,TRBV7-9,TGTGCCAGCAGCCCCTCGGACAGGGGGATCGAGCAGTACTTC,CASSPSDRGIEQYF
-,-,TRBJ2-1,TRBV19,TGTGCCAGTAGTATAGGTAGGGGGGCCCACAATGAGCAGTTCTTC,CASSIGRGAHNEQFF
-,-,TRBJ2-7,TRBV7-2,TGTGCCAGCAGCTCCGCTCAAGCCCACGAGCAGTACTTC,CASSSAQAHEQYF
-,-,TRBJ1-2,TRBV6-1,TGTGCCAGCGAAAAGGACCCCTACTATGGCTACACCTTC,CASEKDPYYGYTF
few,-,TRBJ2-5,TRBV2,TGTGCCAGCAGCCGGGACAACCAAGAGACCCAGTACTTC,CASSRDNQETQYF
-,-,TRBJ1-1,TRBV7-3,TGTGCCAGCAGCGCCTTACCCACAAATGAAGCTTTCTTT,CASSALPTNEAFF
-,TRBD1,TRBJ1-2,TRBV19,TGTGCCAGTAGCTCCCAGGGACAGGGATCCTATGGCTACACCTTC,CASSSQGQGSYGYTF
once,-,TRBJ1-2,TRBV25-1,TGTGCCAGCAGTGAATATAGAGGGGAGGTGAGCTATGGCTACACCTTC,CASSEYRGEVSYGYTF
-,-,TRBJ1-1,TRBV7-9,TGTGCCAGCAGCGTTTTACTGGAGACTGAAGCTTTCTTT,CASSVLLETEAFF
-,-,TRBJ2-7,TRBV30,TGTGCCTGGAGCGCAATCAAGGACAGCTGGCGCGAGCAGTACTTC,CAWSAIKDSWREQYF
once,-,TRBJ1-1,TRBV7-3,TGTGCCAGCAGCTTAGAGCGTGACACTGAAGCTTTCTTT,CASSLERDTEAFF
-,-,TRBJ1-5,TRBV5-1,TGCGCCAGCAGCTTGGTCAAAGGACAGCCCCAGCATTTT,CASSLVKGQPQHF
-,TRBD1,TRBJ2-1,TRBV5-1,TGCGCCAGCAGCTTGTCACAGGGGCTGCTGTTCTTC,CASSLSQGLLFF
-,TRBD2,TRBJ2-7,TRBV6-5,TGTGCCAGCAGTTACTCGGTCTTCGGGGGGGCCTACGAGCAGTACTTC,CASSYSVFGGAYEQYF
-,TRBD1,TRBJ1-2,TRBV9,TGTGCCAGCAGCCCCGAGGGGACAGGGGCCTATGGCTACACCTTC,CASSPEGTGAYGYTF
-,-,TRBJ1-6,TRBV23-1,TGCGCCAGCAGTCAAGCAGGTAATTCACCCCTCCACTTT,CASSQAGNSPLHF
-,-,TRBJ2-7,TRBV18,TGTGCCAGCTCACTAGAATCAGGGACCTACGAGCAGTACTTC,CASSLESGTYEQYF
-,TRBD2,TRBJ2-2,TRBV6-5,TGTGCCAGCAGTTATAGGCGGGGGGGCCTCACCGGGGAGCTGTTTTTT,CASSYRRGGLTGELFF
-,-,TRBJ1-4,TRBV6-5,TGTGCCACCCAACTCGGACGGGCTAATGAAAAACTGTTTTTT,CATQLGRANEKLFF
-,TRBD1,TRBJ1-6,TRBV5-1,TGCGCCAGCAGCTCACAGGGGGGAAATTCACCCCTCCACTTT,CASSSQGGNSPLHF
-,-,TRBJ2-5,TRBV29-1,TGCAGCGTTGGGGGGGTGGCCGACGAGACCCAGTACTTC,CSVGGVADETQYF
-,-,TRBJ2-2,TRBV4-3,TGCGCCAGCAGCCTAGGGGCGGGGAACACCGGGGAGCTGTTTTTT,CASSLGAGNTGELFF
-,-,TRBJ1-6,TRBV6-5,TGTGCCAGCAGTTACTCGACAACAGGGAAAAGGTCACCCCTCCACTTT,CASSYSTTGKRSPLHF
few,-,TRBJ1-5,TRBV6-6,TGTGCCAGCAGTTATCCCCTGTCCGGAGGTGGTCTTTCCCAGCATTTT,CASSYPLSGGGLSQHF
-,-,TRBJ1-4,TRBV15,TGTGCCACCAGCAGAGCTGGGCAGAATGAAAAACTGTTTTTT,CATSRAGQNEKLFF
-,-,TRBJ1-2,TRBV11-2,TGTGCCAGCAGCTTAGGACCTGGGACGAGCACTTATGGCTACACCTTC,CASSLGPGTSTYGYTF
-,-,TRBJ1-3,TRBV19,TGTGCCAGTAGTATCTTACAGGACGCCTCTGGAAACACCATATATTTT,CASSILQDASGNTIYF
few,-,TRBJ1-5,TRBV18,TGTGCCAGCTCCCCTACCTGGAGCAATCAGCCCCAGCATTTT,CASSPTWSNQPQHF
-,-,TRBJ2-1,TRBV6-1,TGTGCCAGCAGTAACCTACCCGGGCCAAGCGGTGAGCAGTTCTTC,CASSNLPGPSGEQFF
-,-,TRBJ2-7,TRBV5-6,TGTGCCAGCAGCTTGAGGCGGACCTACGAGCAGTACTTC,CASSLRRTYEQYF
few,-,TRBJ1-5,TRBV14,TGTGCCAGCAGCCAAGATAGACCGGGGGTTATGGGGGCGCGGCATTTT,CASSQDRPGVMGARHF
-,-,TRBJ2-5,TRBV4-1,TGCGCCAGCAGCCTTGGTCCACAAGAGACCCAGTACTTC,CASSLGPQETQYF
-,-,TRBJ2-5,TRBV29-1,TGCAGCGCGCGACAGAGGGAGACCCAGTACTTC,CSARQRETQYF
-,TRBD2,TRBJ2-5,TRBV29-1,TGCAGCGTTGAGGGACTAGCTTCTGAGACCCAGTACTTC,CSVEGLASETQYF
-,TRBD1,TRBJ1-5,TRBV7-2,TGTGCCAGCAGCAAAACCGGGACAGGGTCACAGCCCCAGCATTTT,CASSKTGTGSQPQHF
once,TRBD2,TRBJ2-1,TRBV19,TGTGCCAGTAGTATAGCGGGTTGGGACTACCGCAATGAGCAGTTCTTC,CASSIAGWDYRNEQFF
few,-,TRBJ1-6,TRBV4-1,TGCGCCAGCAGCCAAGATGGTAGGACGGTAAATTCACCCCTCCACTTT,CASSQDGRTVNSPLHF
-,-,TRBJ2-7,TRBV11-3,TGTGCCAGCAGCTTAGATGGAAGTCAACCTTACTACGAGCAGTACTTC,CASSLDGSQPYYEQYF
-,-,TRBJ1-2,TRBV4-3,TGCGCCAGCAGCCAAGAAACAGGGTGGTCCTATGGCTACACCTTC,CASSQETGWSYGYTF
-,TRBD1,TRBJ1-5,TRBV19,TGTGCCAGCCTCGACAGGGGGTATAGCAATCAGCCCCAGCATTTT,CASLDRGYSNQPQHF
-,-,TRBJ2-1,TRBV7-8,TGTGCCAGCAGCTTAGTGCCGCTAGAGGGGCGACACAATGAGCAGTTCTTC,CASSLVPLEGRHNEQFF
-,-,TRBJ2-7,TRBV6-5,TGTGCCAGCAGTTACTCGAACAGGGTAGGAGAGCAGTACTTC,CASSYSNRVGEQYF
-,-,TRBJ2-2,TRBV29-1,TGCAGCGTTGATTCGGAGAACACCGGGGAGCTGTTTTTT,CSVDSENTGELFF
-,-,TRBJ2-7,TRBV19,TGTGCCAGTACCTCATCTCACCCAGGGCAGCAGTACTTC,CASTSSHPGQQYF
few,TRBD1,TRBJ1-1,TRBV6-1,TGTGCCAGCAGCCCCAGGGGGCCGGACACTGAAGCTTTCTTT,CASSPRGPDTEAFF